This T cell receptor (beta chain) derives from a study of CD8 T cells in ankylosing spondylitis. As to this clonotype: Its antigen is unknown.

Using quantitative 5'-RACE with molecular barcodes, the authors made TCR beta libraries. MiXCR, applied by TCRdb to the 5' RACE reads, yields one record per CDR3 protein. The sample records approximately 100,000 distinct CDR3 sequences, around 24% being singletons. Points from the study as a whole: Earlier authors reported some of these motif variants in reactive arthritis synovial fluid and blood. From matched ankylosing spondylitis synovial fluid, disease-linked clones were reportedly recovered at significantly enriched levels. With a CD8+ phenotype, disease-linked clones were relatively rare in peripheral blood.

There are 16 residues in the CDR3. The V end was cut by 0 bases, the J end by 5 bases, with 13 bases between. Germline assignment: CDR1 LNHDA and CDR2 SQIVND (reference sequence). This sequence originates from a male donor with ankylosing spondylitis. The chain has TRBV19 and TRBJ2-2, with no clear D. Sequencing was carried out using synovial fluid, either unsorted or a sorted T cell fraction (not recorded which). CDR3 nucleotide sequence: TGTGCCAGTAGTATAGAGGGCTTTGTAGGTACCGGGGAGCTGTTTTTT. Its protein is CASSIEGFVGTGELFF.